Detailed here is one T cell receptor (beta chain). The antigen it recognizes is unknown. Per-nucleotide qualities are absent, and no much larger clonotype sits a single base away. The germline V gene specifies SGDLS as CDR1 and YYNGEE as CDR2. The germline ends are 9 bases apart after V is trimmed by 0 bases and J by 8 bases. Reading from cysteine to phenylalanine, the CDR3 counts 13 amino acids. The kept DNA is CDR3 alone, 39 bases in frame from the first base. This record belongs to a study of blood T cell repertoires in COVID-19 (dated by TCRdb to the early 2020s). About the investigation overall: Samples from collaborators originated in the United States, Italy and Spain and spanned both the acute and convalescent phases of COVID-19. HLA class I and class II types, where available, came from metadata supplied by the sample provider rather than from assay-based typing. The material from the prospective study consisted of cDNA or gDNA derived from T cells, B-cell-depleted T cells, or PBMCs. A freely available public database, intended as a resource for researchers studying the immune response to SARS-CoV-2, is where the repertoires were released. The samples were drawn from the first 160 participants of the ongoing ImmuneRACE study and from some 1,300 subjects provided by 6 global collaborators. Deeply sampled blood TCRbeta repertoires from subjects exposed to, actively infected with, or recovered from COVID-19 were included in the dataset. Sample metadata almost always included a de-identified subject ID, COVID-19 status, age in years and sex.

General findings and caveats noted by the study authors: How much clinical and demographic metadata was included differed by source and by participant, and the metadata was provided uncurated.

Each collaborating institution followed its own protocols to collect whole blood in K2EDTA tubes. Collaborator samples were shipped for TCRbeta analysis as frozen whole blood, isolated PBMCs, or DNA extracted from either sample type. TCRbeta CDR3 regions were amplified from genomic DNA by means of the immunoSEQ Assay, a bias-controlled multiplex PCR. The study's own analysis went as follows. Within the assay, amplification of reference gene primers was used to estimate how many nucleated cells each sample contained. To quantify the absolute abundance of each unique TCRbeta CDR3 rearrangement, sequence reads were collapsed and filtered. Productive Simpson clonality was computed per sample as the square root of Simpson's diversity index over productive rearrangements. TCRdb limited this immuneACCESS table to in-frame rearrangements with V and J called. A share of clones is missing; checked studies link under half to unresolved V genes, and the rest is unexplained. The V and J calls and clone size are taken from that table; D and trimming were inferred from the DNA. The sample profile shows around 81,000 clones; 70% to 90% of them were found once. Approximately 5% of the sample rests with the top ten.

The V and J segments used are TRBV9 and TRBJ2-4; a tentative D match to TRBD2 spans 6 bases. The sequencing input was peripheral blood. This clonotype was sampled from an elderly woman with acute or convalescent COVID-19. The DNA is as follows: TGTGCCAGCAGCGTAGGGTGGGGGGACATTCAGTACTTC. Its protein is CASSVGWGDIQYF.